The 13 T cell receptor beta chains listed next were all sequenced from one sample in a study of cytomegalovirus exposure and HLA in healthy donors. Use of 60 Vbeta and 13 Jbeta primers characterized the PCR. TCRdb's copy holds only in-frame clones and misses some; the assay was immunoSEQ multiplex PCR. The sample contains roughly 150,000 clones, over 75% of which appear only once. Sequencing was performed on PBMCs. Receptor source: a man aged 25 to 40 in good health and CMV-seropositive.

This clone has only a few counts. This chain joins TRBV28 and TRBJ2-1; 11 nucleotides line up with TRBD2. Looked up from germline, CDR1 is MDHEN and CDR2 is SYDVKM. Trimming cost V 7 bases and J 4 bases; bases outside gene matches: 12. This CDR3 contains 17 residues. The CDR3 spells CASKGIAGGPEYNEQFF. The DNA for the CDR3 is TGTGCCAGCAAGGGTATAGCGGGGGGGCCGGAGTACAATGAGCAGTTCTTC.

This clone showed up just once. The chain joins TRBV30 to TRBJ2-7; D remains unclear. In germline, CDR1 is GTSNPN, CDR2 SVGIG (reference sequence). This CDR3 has 11 amino acids. Between the trimmed V and J ends, which lost 4 bases and 5 bases, there was a span of 9 bases. CDR3 in DNA: TGTGCCTGGACTGAGAGCCACGAGCAGTACTTC. Translation: CAWTESHEQYF.

The chain combines TRBV27 with TRBJ1-6; perhaps TRBD1 as D (5 bases). The CDR3 contains 17 residues. The ends were cut back, 0 bases at V and 5 bases at J, with 14 bases in the middle. Germline assignment: CDR1 MNHEY and CDR2 SMNVEV (reference sequence). The CDR3 DNA follows: TGTGCCAGCAGTTTATCTCCGGGACGGGGGGATAATTCACCCCTCCACTTT. Amino acids: CASSLSPGRGDNSPLHF.

This chain uses TRBV5-4 with TRBJ1-1; D uncertain. The CDR3 has 17 amino acids. Deletions cut 4 bases from V and 0 bases from J, with 19 bases between. In germline, CDR1 is SGHNT, CDR2 YYREEE (reference sequence). The CDR3 DNA reads as TGTGCCAGCAGCCCCTACTTCGGGAACAGAATGAACACTGAAGCTTTCTTT. This translates into CASSPYFGNRMNTEAFF.

V is TRBV5-1 and J is TRBJ2-1; D may be TRBD2 (5 bases). Trimming removed 0 bases at V and 5 bases at J, with 6 bases between. CDR1 is SGHRS, CDR2 YFSETQ, per germline. The CDR3 is made up of 13 amino acids. This CDR3 reads CASSLGTHNEQFF. Here the CDR3 DNA reads TGCGCCAGCAGCTTGGGGACTCACAATGAGCAGTTCTTC.

This clone was observed a handful of times. The gene calls are TRBV6-5 and TRBJ1-5, with 7 bases matching TRBD1. V shed 2 bases, J shed 7 bases, and the junction held 5 bases outside the gene matches. This CDR3 spans 14 amino acids. CDR1 is MNHEY, CDR2 SVGAGI, per germline. DNA for the CDR3: TGTGCCAGCAGTTACGACAGGGAGGCCCAGCCCCAGCATTTT. As protein: CASSYDREAQPQHF.

The rearrangement uses TRBV7-6 and TRBJ2-7; tentative D call: TRBD1 (5 bases). Trimming shortened V by 2 bases and J by 6 bases, and 11 bases separated the two germline ends. Germline values: CDR1 SGHVS, CDR2 FNYEAQ. The CDR3 has 13 residues. The DNA of the CDR3 is TGTGCCAGCAGCTTAAGCCAGGGCTTCGAGCAGTACTTC. It translates to CASSLSQGFEQYF.

This chain uses TRBV2 with TRBJ2-3, with D maybe TRBD1 (6 bases). V lost 6 bases and J lost 3, with 13 bases in between. Per germline, CDR1 SNHLY and CDR2 FYNNEI. The CDR3 covers 14 residues. CDR3 bases: TGTGCCAGCAGCCTACGGGACAAAACAGATACGCAGTATTTT. This sequence encodes CASSLRDKTDTQYF.

This clone was seen a few times. The chain combines TRBV5-1 with TRBJ1-1; unclear D gene. The length of the CDR3 is 13 residues. Germline CDR1 is SGHRS and CDR2 is YFSETQ. The V end was cut by 8 bases, the J end by 0 bases, with 11 bases between. CDR3 sequence reads: CARGGLVNTEAFF. The CDR3 DNA is TGCGCCAGGGGAGGGTTAGTGAACACTGAAGCTTTCTTT.

This clone was counted a few times. The rearrangement links TRBV28 to TRBJ1-6; no reliable D call. Germline CDR1 reads MDHEN; CDR2 reads SYDVKM. The V end lost 1 base, the J end lost 8 bases, and 15 bases lay between the germline ends. This CDR3 comprises 16 residues. CDR3 in DNA: TGTGCCAGCAGTTTATCTGGTGGCGGGAACGATTCACCCCTCCACTTT. Amino acids: CASSLSGGGNDSPLHF. The whole variable domain, remainder taken from reference TRBV28 and TRBJ1-6, is DVKVTQSSRYLVKRTGEKVFLECVQDMDHENMFWYRQDPGLGLRLIYFSYDVKMKEKGDIPEGYSVSREKKERFSLILESASTNQTSMYLCASSLSGGGNDSPLHFGNGTRLTVT.

The J gene is TRBJ2-3, the V gene TRBV11-2; 7 bases line up with TRBD2. This CDR3 has 15 residues. V lost 2 bases to trimming and J lost 2 bases; unmatched junction nucleotides: 4. The germline V gene has CDR1 SGHAT and CDR2 FQNNGV. CDR3 in DNA: TGTGCCAGCAGCTTACTCCGGGGGGACACAGATACGCAGTATTTT. Amino acids: CASSLLRGDTDTQYF.

The chain joins TRBV19 to TRBJ2-5, with D unclear. In germline, CDR1 is LNHDA, CDR2 SQIVND (reference sequence). Trimming cost V 3 bases and J 3 bases, with 8 bases left between them. The CDR3 totals 13 residues. The CDR3 sequence: CASSIDQEETQYF. CDR3 in DNA: TGTGCCAGTAGTATTGATCAGGAAGAGACCCAGTACTTC. Looking up the rest from reference TRBV19 and TRBJ2-5 gives the full variable domain: DGGITQSPKYLFRKEGQNVTLSCEQNLNHDAMYWYRQDPGQGLRLIYYSQIVNDFQKGDIAEGYSVSREKKESFPLTVTSAQKNPTAFYLCASSIDQEETQYFGPGTRLLVL.

This clone came up once. The V and J genes are TRBV18 and TRBJ1-1; D is unclear. The V gene's germline CDR1 is KGHSH and CDR2 LQKENI. V was clipped by 6 bases and J by 3 bases, with 11 bases between them. The CDR3 runs 13 residues. The CDR3 sequence is CASSSEADTEAFF. CDR3 nucleotides: TGTGCCAGCTCGTCTGAGGCGGACACTGAAGCTTTCTTT.